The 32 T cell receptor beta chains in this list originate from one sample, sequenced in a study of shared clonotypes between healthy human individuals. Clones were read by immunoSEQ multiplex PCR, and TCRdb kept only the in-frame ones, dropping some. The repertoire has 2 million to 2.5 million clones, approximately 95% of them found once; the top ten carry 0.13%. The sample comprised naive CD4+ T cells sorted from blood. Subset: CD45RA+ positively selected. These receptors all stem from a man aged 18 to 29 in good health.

The CDR3 loop reads CASSQDGGTGVTGELFF. The CDR3 region has the DNA TGCGCCAGCAGCCAAGATGGTGGGACAGGGGTCACCGGGGAGCTGTTTTTT. The chain combines TRBV4-3 with TRBJ2-2; 10 bases are shared with TRBD1. With 0 bases clipped from V and 4 bases from J, the junction kept 5 bases outside the gene matches. This CDR3 comprises 17 residues. Germline V gene lookup returns CDR1 LGHNA and CDR2 YSLEER.

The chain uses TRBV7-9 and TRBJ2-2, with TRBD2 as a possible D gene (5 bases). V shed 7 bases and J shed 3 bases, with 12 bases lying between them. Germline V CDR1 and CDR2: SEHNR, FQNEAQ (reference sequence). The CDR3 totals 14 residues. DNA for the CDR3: TGTGCCAGCATCCGAAAGAGGGACACCGGGGAGCTGTTTTTT. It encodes CASIRKRDTGELFF.

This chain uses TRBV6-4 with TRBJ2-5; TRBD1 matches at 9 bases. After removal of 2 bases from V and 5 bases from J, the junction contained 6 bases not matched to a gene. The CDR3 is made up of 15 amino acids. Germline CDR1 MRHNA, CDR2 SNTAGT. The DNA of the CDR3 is TGTGCCAGCAGTGACGGGGACAGGGTGAGGGAGACCCAGTACTTC. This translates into CASSDGDRVRETQYF.

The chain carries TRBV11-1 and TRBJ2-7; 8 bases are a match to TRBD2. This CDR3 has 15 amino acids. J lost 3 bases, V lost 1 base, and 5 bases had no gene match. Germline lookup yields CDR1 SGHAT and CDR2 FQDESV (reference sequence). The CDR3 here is CASSLVGGGGYEQYF. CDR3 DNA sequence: TGTGCCAGCAGCTTAGTCGGGGGGGGCGGCTACGAGCAGTACTTC.

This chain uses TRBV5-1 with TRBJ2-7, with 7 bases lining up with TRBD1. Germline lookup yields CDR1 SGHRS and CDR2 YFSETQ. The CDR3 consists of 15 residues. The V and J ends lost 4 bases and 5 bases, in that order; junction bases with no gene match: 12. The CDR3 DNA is TGCGCCAGCAGCCTCCCCGGGACAGAGTCTGACGAGCAGTACTTC. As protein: CASSLPGTESDEQYF.

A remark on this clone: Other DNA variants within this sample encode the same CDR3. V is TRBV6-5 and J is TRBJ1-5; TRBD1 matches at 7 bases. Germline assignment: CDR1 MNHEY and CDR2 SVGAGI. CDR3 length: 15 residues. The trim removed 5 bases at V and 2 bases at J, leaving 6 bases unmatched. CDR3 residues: CASSQGGLGNQPQHF. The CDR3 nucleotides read TGTGCCAGCAGTCAGGGGGGATTGGGCAATCAGCCCCAGCATTTT.

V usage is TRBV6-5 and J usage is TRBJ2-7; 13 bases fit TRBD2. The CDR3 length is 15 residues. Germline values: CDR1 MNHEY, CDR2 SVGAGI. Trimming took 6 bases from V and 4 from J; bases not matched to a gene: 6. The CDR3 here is CASRRGLAGWYEQYF. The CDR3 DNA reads TGTGCCAGCAGAAGGGGACTAGCGGGATGGTACGAGCAGTACTTC.

CDR3 DNA: TGTGCCAGCAGTGAAGGTGCAATTTGGGACAGGTTTAGCAATCAGCCCCAGCATTTT. Its protein is CASSEGAIWDRFSNQPQHF. The chain is built from TRBV6-1 and TRBJ1-5, with 8 bases that match TRBD1. The CDR3 is made up of 19 amino acids. Trimming removed 1 base from V and 0 bases from J; junction bases left unmatched: 11. Germline CDR1 MNHNS, CDR2 SASEGT.

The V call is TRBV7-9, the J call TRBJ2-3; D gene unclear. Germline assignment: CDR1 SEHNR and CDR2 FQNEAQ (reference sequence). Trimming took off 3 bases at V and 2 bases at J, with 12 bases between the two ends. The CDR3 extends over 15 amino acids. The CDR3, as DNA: TGTGCCAGCAGCTTGACTCCTTTATCCACAGATACGCAGTATTTT. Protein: CASSLTPLSTDTQYF.

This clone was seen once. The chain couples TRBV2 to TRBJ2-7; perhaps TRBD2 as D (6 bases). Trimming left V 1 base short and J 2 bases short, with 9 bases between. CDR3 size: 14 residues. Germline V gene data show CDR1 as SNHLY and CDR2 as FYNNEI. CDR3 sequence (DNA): TGTGCCAGCAGTGAAGGACTAGGGACCTACGAGCAGTACTTC. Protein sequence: CASSEGLGTYEQYF.

CDR3 in DNA: TGTGCCAGCTCGCTTACAGGGGAAAGTGAGCAGTTCTTC. Its protein is CASSLTGESEQFF. The chain joins TRBV18 to TRBJ2-1; 7 bases agree with TRBD1. Per germline, CDR1 KGHSH and CDR2 LQKENI. After removal of 6 bases from V and 9 bases from J, the junction contained 8 bases not matched to a gene. The CDR3 is made up of 13 amino acids.

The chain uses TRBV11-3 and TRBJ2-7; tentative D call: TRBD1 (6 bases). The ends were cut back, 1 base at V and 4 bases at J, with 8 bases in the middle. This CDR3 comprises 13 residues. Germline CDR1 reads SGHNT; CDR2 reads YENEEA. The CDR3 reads CASSLADRYEQYF. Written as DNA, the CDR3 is TGTGCCAGCAGCTTAGCGGACAGATACGAGCAGTACTTC.

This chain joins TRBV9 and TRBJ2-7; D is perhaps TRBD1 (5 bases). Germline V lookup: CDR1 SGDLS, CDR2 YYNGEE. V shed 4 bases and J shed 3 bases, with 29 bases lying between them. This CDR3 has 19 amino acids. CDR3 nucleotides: TGTGCCAGCAGCCCTCGCCCATTCAGGCAGGGCTTAGCAAACTACGAGCAGTACTTC. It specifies CASSPRPFRQGLANYEQYF.

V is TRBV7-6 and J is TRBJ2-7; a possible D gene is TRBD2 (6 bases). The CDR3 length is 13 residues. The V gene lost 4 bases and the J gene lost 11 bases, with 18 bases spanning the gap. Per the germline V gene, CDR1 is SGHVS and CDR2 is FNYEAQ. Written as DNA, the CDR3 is TGTGCCAGCAGCTGGGGGGTAGAGGGCCACAAGTACTTC. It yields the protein CASSWGVEGHKYF.

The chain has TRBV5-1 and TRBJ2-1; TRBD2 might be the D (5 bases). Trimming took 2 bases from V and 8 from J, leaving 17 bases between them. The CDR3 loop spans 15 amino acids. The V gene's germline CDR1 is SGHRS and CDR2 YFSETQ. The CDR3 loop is CASSLGWSAGDEQFF. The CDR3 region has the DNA TGCGCCAGCAGCTTAGGTTGGAGCGCCGGGGATGAGCAGTTCTTC.

CDR3 protein: CAISIRGAGENTEAFF. Here the CDR3 DNA reads TGTGCCATCAGTATCAGGGGGGCGGGCGAGAACACTGAAGCTTTCTTT. V and J are TRBV10-3 and TRBJ1-1; 7 bases are a match to TRBD1. This CDR3 is 16 amino acids long. Germline lookup yields CDR1 ENHRY and CDR2 SYGVKD. V lost 5 bases and J lost 1; bases outside the gene matches: 10.

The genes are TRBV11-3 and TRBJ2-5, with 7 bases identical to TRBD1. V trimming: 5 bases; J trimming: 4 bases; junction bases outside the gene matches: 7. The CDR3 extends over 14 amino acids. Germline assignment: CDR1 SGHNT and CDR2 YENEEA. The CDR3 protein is CASSSRQGPETQYF. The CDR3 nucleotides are TGTGCCAGCAGCAGCCGACAGGGTCCAGAGACCCAGTACTTC.

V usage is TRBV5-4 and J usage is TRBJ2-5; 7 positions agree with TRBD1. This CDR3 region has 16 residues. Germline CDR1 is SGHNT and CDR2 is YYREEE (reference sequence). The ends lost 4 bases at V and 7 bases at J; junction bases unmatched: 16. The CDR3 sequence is CASSARAGTASATQYF. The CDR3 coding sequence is TGTGCCAGCAGCGCCCGGGCCGGGACAGCGTCCGCGACCCAGTACTTC. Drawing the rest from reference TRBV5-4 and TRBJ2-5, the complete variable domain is ETGVTQSPTHLIKTRGQQVTLRCSSQSGHNTVSWYQQALGQGPQFIFQYYREEENGRGNFPPRFSGLQFPNYSSELNVNALELDDSALYLCASSARAGTASATQYFGPGTRLLVL.

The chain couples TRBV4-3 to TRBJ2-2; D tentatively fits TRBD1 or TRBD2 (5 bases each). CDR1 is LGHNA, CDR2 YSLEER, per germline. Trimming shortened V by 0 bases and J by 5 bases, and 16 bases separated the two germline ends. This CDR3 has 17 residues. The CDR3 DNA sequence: TGCGCCAGCAGCCAAGAAAGGGGAGCGGTAGGGACCGGGGAGCTGTTTTTT. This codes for CASSQERGAVGTGELFF.

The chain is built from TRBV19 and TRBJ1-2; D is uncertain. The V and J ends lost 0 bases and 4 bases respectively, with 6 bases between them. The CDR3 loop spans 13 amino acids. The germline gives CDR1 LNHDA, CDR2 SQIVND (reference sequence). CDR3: CASSIDKGYGYTF. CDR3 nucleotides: TGTGCCAGTAGTATAGATAAGGGCTATGGCTACACCTTC.

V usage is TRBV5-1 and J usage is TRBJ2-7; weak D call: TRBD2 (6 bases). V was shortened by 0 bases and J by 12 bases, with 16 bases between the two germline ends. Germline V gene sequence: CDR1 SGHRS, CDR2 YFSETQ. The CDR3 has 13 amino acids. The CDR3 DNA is TGCGCCAGCAGCTTGGATCACCTGCGGACTACGTACTTC. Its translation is CASSLDHLRTTYF.

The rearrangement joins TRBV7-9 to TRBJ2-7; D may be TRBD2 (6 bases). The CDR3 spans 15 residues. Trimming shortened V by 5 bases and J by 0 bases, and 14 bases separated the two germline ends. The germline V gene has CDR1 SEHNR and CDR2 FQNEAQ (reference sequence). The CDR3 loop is CASSARGTASYEQYF. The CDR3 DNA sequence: TGTGCCAGCAGCGCCCGGGGGACGGCCTCCTACGAGCAGTACTTC. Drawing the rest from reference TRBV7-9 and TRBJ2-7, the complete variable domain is DTGVSQNPRHKITKRGQNVTFRCDPISEHNRLYWYRQTLGQGPEFLTYFQNEAQLEKSRLLSDRFSAERPKGSFSTLEIQRTEQGDSAMYLCASSARGTASYEQYFGPGTRLTVT.

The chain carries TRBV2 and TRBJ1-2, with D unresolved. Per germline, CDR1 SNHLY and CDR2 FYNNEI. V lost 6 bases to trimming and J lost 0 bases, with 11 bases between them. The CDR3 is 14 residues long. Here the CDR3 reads CASRKEGTNYGYTF. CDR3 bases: TGTGCCAGCAGGAAGGAAGGGACTAACTATGGCTACACCTTC.

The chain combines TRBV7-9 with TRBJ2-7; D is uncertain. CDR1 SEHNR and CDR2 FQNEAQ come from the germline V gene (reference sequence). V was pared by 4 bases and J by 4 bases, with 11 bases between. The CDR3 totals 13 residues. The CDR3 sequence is CASSSDHIYEQYF. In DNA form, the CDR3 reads TGTGCCAGCAGCTCGGACCACATATACGAGCAGTACTTC.

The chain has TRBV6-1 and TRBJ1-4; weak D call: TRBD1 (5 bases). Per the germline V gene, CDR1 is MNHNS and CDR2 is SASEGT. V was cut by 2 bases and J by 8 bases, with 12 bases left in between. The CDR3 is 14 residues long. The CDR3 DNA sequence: TGTGCCAGCAGTGAATATGGGGGTGGAGAAAAACTGTTTTTT. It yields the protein CASSEYGGGEKLFF.

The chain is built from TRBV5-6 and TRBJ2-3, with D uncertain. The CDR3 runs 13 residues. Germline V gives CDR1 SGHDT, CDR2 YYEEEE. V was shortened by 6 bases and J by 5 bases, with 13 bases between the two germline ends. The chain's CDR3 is CASTLLPGDTQYF. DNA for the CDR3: TGTGCCAGCACCCTTCTACCCGGAGATACGCAGTATTTT.

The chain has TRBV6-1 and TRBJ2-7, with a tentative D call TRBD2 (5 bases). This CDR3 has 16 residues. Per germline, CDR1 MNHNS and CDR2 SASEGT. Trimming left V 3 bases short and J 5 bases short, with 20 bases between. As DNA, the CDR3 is TGTGCCAGCAGTGACCGGACTTCGGTACCTATCGACGAGCAGTACTTC. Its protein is CASSDRTSVPIDEQYF.

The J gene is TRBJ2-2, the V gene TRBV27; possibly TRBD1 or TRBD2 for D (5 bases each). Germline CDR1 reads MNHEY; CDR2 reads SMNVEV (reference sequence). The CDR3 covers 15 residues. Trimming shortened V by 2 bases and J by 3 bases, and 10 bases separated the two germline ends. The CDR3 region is CASSLMVGDTGELFF. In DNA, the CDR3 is TGTGCCAGCAGTTTAATGGTGGGGGACACCGGGGAGCTGTTTTTT.

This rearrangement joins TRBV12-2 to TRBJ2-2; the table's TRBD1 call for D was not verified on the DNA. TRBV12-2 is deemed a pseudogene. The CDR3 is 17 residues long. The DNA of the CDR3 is TGTGCAAGTCGCTCACCGGGGGACAGGGAATACACCGGGGAGCTGTTTTTT. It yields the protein CASRSPGDREYTGELFF.

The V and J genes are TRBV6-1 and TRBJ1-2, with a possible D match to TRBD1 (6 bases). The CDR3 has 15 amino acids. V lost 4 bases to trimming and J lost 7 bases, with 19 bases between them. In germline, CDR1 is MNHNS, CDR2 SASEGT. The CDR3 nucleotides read TGTGCCAGCAGTGGCGGGACACCCGACGTCTCTGGCTACACCTTC. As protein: CASSGGTPDVSGYTF.

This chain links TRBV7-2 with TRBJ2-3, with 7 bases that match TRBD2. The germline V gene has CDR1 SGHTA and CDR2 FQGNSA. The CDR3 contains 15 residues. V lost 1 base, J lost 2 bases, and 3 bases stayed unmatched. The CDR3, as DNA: TGTGCCAGCAGCTTAGACGGGGGGACCACAGATACGCAGTATTTT. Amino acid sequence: CASSLDGGTTDTQYF.

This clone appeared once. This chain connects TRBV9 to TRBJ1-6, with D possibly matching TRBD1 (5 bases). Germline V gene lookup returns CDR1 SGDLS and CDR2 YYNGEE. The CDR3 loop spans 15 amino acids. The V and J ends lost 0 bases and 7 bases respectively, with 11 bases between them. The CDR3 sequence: CASSVAGTANSPLHF. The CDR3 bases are TGTGCCAGCAGCGTAGCCGGGACGGCAAATTCACCCCTCCACTTT. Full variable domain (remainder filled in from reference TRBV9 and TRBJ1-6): DSGVTQTPKHLITATGQRVTLRCSPRSGDLSVYWYQQSLDQGLQFLIQYYNGEERAKGNILERFSAQQFPDLHSELNLSSLELGDSALYFCASSVAGTANSPLHFGNGTRLTVT.